Sequencing of this TCR beta chain was carried out in a study of blood T cells in healthy people across ages. At the level of the study: Per two T cells, about one barcoded beta molecule was captured through template switching.

Germline assignment: CDR1 MNHEY and CDR2 SMNVEV (reference sequence). This CDR3 has 13 amino acids. Trimming pared 0 bases from V and 5 bases from J, leaving 8 bases between. Sample donors were healthy Caucasian individuals that came from Russia, aged 6 to 90. The use of a sample-barcoded 5' primer and a J-beta primer mix characterized a second PCR of about 7 to 12 cycles. A 12-random-nucleotide template-switch adaptor tagged each cDNA molecule. MiXCR, applied by TCRdb to the 5' RACE reads, yields one record per CDR3 protein. The sample records about 760,000 distinct CDR3 sequences, around 25% being singletons. These data are also associated with another study on T cells of mothers and their children. From that paper: A few healthy Caucasian mothers, along with their six children, served as the donors.

Material: blood. This TCR came from a boy between 10 and 17 years old in good health. The gene calls are TRBV27 and TRBJ2-7; tentative D call: TRBD1 (6 bases). The CDR3 DNA reads as TGTGCCAGCAGTTTATCGGGGGCCCACGAGCAGTACTTC. This translates into CASSLSGAHEQYF.